This T cell receptor (beta chain) is from a study of radiotherapy plus CTLA-4 blockade in lung cancer. Whole-study context: With over 25% of patients having disease control, objective responses were seen in approximately 17%. Study outcomes and limitations: Radiotherapy plus ipilimumab was followed by expansion in blood of tumor-derived TCR clones.

Germline assignment: CDR1 MGHDK and CDR2 SYGVNS. V was clipped by 3 bases and J by 2 bases, with 7 bases between them. The CDR3 spans 13 residues. The data were produced by immunoSEQ multiplex PCR, yet TCRdb's version contains in-frame clones alone and is incomplete. This table holds 65,000 to 85,000 clones, approximately 73% found once. Note on this clone: The antigen remains undetermined.

People whose metastatic non-small-cell lung cancer was chemo-refractory got focal radiation along with CTLA-4 blockade by ipilimumab. This chain links TRBV25-1 with TRBJ1-2; D remains unclear. Sequenced here: peripheral blood, sampled from a patient treated with radiotherapy plus ipilimumab. This TCR derives from a human donor with non-small cell lung cancer whose response to radiotherapy plus ipilimumab could not be evaluated. DNA of the CDR3: TGTGCCAGCAGTGAGGTGGCCAACTATGGCTACACCTTC. Its protein product is CASSEVANYGYTF.